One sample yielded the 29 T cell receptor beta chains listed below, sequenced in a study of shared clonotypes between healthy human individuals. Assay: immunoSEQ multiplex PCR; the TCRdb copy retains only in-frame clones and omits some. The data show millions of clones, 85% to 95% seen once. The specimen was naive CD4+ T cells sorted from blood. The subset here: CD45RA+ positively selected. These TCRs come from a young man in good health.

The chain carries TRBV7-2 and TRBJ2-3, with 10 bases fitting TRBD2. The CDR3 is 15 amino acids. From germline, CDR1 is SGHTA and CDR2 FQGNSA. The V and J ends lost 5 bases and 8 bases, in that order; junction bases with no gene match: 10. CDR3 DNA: TGTGCCAGCAGCCTAAGAGCGGGGGGGCTGGCTACGCAGTATTTT. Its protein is CASSLRAGGLATQYF.

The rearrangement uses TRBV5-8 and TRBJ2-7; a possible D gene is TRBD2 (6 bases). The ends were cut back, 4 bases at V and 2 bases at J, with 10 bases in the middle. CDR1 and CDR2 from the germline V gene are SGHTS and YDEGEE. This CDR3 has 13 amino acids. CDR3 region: CASSLERAYEQYF. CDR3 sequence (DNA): TGTGCCAGCAGCCTAGAGCGGGCCTACGAGCAGTACTTC.

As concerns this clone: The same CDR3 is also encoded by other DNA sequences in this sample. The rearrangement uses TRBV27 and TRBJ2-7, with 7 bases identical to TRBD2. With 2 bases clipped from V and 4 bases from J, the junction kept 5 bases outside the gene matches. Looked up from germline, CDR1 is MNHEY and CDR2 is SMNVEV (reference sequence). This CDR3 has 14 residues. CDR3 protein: CASSLAGEGYEQYF. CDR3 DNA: TGTGCCAGCAGTTTAGCGGGGGAGGGATACGAGCAGTACTTC.

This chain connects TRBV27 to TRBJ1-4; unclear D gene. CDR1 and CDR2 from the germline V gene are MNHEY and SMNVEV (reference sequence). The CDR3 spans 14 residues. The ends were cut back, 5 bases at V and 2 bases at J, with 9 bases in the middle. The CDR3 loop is CASSEVWTNEKLFF. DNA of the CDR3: TGTGCCAGCAGTGAGGTTTGGACTAATGAAAAACTGTTTTTT.

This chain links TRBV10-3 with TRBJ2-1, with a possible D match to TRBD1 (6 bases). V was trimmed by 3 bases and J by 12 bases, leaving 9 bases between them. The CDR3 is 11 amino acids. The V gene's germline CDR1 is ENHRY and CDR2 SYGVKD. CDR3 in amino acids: CAISDSTGQFF. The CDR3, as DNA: TGTGCCATCAGTGATTCGACAGGGCAGTTCTTC.

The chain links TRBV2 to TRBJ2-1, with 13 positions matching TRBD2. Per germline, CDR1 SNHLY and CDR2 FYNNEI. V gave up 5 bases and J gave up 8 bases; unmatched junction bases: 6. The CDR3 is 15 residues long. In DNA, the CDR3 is TGTGCCAGCAGTACACTAGCGGGGGGGCTCGATGAGCAGTTCTTC. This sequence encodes CASSTLAGGLDEQFF.

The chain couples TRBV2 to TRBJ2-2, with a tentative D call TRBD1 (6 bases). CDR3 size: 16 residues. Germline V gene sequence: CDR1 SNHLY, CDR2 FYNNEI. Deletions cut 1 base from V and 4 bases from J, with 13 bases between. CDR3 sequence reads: CASSEGRQGTTGELFF. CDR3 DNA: TGTGCCAGCAGTGAAGGACGGCAGGGGACCACCGGGGAGCTGTTTTTT.

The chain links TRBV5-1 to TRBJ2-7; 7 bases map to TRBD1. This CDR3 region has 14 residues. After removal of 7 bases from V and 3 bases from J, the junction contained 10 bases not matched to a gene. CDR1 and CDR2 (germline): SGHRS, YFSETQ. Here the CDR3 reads CASSPGGTYYEQYF. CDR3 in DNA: TGCGCCAGCTCCCCAGGGGGTACCTACTACGAGCAGTACTTC.

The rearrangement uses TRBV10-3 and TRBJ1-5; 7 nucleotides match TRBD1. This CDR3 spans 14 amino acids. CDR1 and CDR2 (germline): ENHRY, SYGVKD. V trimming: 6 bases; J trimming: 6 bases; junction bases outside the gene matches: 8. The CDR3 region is CAISPDRDGQPQHF. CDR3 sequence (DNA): TGTGCCATCAGCCCAGACAGGGATGGTCAGCCCCAGCATTTT.

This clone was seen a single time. CDR3 in amino acids: CASSPAGRGFWTGELFF. The DNA of the CDR3 is TGCGCCAGCAGCCCCGCCGGGAGGGGTTTTTGGACCGGGGAGCTGTTTTTT. The rearrangement joins TRBV4-1 to TRBJ2-2, with TRBD2 identical over 8 bases. CDR1 and CDR2 from the germline V gene are MGHRA and YSYEKL. V lost 4 bases to trimming and J lost 5 bases; unmatched junction nucleotides: 12. The CDR3 runs to 17 residues.

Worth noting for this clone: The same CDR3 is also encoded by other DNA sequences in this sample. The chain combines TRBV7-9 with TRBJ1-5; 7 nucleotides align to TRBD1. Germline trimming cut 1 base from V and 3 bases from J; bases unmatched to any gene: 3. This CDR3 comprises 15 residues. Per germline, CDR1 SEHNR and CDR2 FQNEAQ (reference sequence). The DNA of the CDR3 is TGTGCCAGCAGCTTAGGGGACAGTACCAATCAGCCCCAGCATTTT. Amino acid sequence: CASSLGDSTNQPQHF.

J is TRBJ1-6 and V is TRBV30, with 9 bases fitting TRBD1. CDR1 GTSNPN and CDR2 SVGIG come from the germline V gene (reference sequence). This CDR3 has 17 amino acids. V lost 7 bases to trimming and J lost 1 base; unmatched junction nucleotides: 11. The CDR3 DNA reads TGTGCCTCCACACCCGTCGGACAGGGGTCCTATAATTCACCCCTCCACTTT. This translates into CASTPVGQGSYNSPLHF.

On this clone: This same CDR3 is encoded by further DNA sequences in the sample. CDR3 residues: CASSIEGTEAFF. The CDR3, as DNA: TGTGCCAGTAGTATAGAGGGCACTGAAGCTTTCTTT. The genes are TRBV19 and TRBJ1-1; D unresolved. This CDR3 contains 12 residues. Germline V CDR1 and CDR2: LNHDA, SQIVND (reference sequence). Trimming shortened V by 0 bases and J by 4 bases, and 3 bases separated the two germline ends.

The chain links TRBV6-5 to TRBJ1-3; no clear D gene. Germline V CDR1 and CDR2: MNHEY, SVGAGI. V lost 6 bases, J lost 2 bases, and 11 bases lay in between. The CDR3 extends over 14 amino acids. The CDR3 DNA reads TGTGCCAGCAGCCCTGAAAGTCCTGGAAACACCATATATTTT. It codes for CASSPESPGNTIYF.

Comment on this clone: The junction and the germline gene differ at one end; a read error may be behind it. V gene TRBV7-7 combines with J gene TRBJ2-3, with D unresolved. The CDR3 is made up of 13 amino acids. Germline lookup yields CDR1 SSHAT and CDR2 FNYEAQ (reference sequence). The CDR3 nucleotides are TGTGCTAGCAGCTCTGGTACCACAGATACGCAGTATTTT. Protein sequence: CASSSGTTDTQYF.

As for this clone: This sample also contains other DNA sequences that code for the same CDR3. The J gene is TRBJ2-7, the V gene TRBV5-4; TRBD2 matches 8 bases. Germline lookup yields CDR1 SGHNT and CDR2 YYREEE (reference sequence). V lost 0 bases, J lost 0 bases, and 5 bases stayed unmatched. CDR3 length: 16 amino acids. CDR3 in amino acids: CASSLAGGGTSYEQYF. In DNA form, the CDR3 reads TGTGCCAGCAGCTTGGCGGGCGGGGGGACCTCCTACGAGCAGTACTTC.

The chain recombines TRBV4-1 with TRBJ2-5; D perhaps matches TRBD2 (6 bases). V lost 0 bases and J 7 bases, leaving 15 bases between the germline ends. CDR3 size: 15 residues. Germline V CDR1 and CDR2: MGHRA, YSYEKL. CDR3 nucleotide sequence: TGCGCCAGCAGCCAAGAGAGGAGGGATCCTCCGACCCAGTACTTC. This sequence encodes CASSQERRDPPTQYF.

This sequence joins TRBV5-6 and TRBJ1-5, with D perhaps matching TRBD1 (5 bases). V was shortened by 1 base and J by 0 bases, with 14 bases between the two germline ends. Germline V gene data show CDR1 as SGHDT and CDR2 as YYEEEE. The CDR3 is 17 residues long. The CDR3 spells CASSLQFTGGSNQPQHF. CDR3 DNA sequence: TGTGCCAGCAGCTTGCAATTTACAGGTGGTAGCAATCAGCCCCAGCATTTT.

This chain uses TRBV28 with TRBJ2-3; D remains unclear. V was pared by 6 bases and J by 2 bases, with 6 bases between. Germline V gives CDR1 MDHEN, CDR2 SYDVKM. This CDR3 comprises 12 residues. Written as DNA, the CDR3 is TGTGCCAGCAGGAGAGCCACAGATACGCAGTATTTT. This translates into CASRRATDTQYF.

CDR3 protein: CASSYRDDEQYF. The CDR3 bases are TGCGCCAGCAGCTACAGGGATGACGAGCAGTACTTC. The J gene is TRBJ2-7, the V gene TRBV5-1; the D gene is possibly TRBD1 (6 bases). The germline V gene has CDR1 SGHRS and CDR2 YFSETQ. The CDR3 is 12 residues long. The V and J ends lost 3 bases and 5 bases respectively, with 9 bases between them.

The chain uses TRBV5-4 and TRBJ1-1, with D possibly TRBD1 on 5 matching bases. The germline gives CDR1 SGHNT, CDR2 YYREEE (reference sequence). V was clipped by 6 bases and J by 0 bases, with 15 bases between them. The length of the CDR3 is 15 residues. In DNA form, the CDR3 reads TGTGCCAGCAACGAAGTAGGGGTTTTGAACACTGAAGCTTTCTTT. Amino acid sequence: CASNEVGVLNTEAFF.

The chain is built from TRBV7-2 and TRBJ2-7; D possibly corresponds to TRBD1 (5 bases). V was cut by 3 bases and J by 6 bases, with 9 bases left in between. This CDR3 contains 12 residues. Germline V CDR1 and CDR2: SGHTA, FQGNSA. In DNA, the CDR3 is TGTGCCAGCAGCTTCAGGGTATCCGAGCAGTACTTC. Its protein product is CASSFRVSEQYF.

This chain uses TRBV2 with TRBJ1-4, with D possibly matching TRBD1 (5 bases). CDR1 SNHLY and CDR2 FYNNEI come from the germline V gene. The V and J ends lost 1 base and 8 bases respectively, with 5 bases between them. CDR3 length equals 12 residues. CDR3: CASSEGGEKLFF. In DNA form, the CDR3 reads TGTGCCAGCAGTGAAGGGGGGGAAAAACTGTTTTTT.

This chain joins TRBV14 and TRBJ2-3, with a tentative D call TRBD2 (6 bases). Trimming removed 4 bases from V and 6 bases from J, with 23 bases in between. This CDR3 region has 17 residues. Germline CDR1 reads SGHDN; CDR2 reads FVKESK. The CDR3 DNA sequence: TGTGCCAGCAGCCCCCAGTCAGGAGGGATAAACAAGGATACGCAGTATTTT. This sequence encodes CASSPQSGGINKDTQYF.

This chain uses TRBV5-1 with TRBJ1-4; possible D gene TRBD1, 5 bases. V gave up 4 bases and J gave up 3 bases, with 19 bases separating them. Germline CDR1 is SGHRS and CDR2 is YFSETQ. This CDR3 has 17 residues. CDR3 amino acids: CASSLAPVGASNEKLFF. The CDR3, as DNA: TGCGCCAGCAGCCTAGCTCCCGTAGGGGCGTCTAATGAAAAACTGTTTTTT.

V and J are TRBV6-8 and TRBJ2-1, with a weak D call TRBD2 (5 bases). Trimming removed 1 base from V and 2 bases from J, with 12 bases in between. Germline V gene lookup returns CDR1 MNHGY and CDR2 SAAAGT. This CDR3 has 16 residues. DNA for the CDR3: TGTGCCAGCAGTTACTTGACTACCTTCGCCTACAATGAGCAGTTCTTC. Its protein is CASSYLTTFAYNEQFF.

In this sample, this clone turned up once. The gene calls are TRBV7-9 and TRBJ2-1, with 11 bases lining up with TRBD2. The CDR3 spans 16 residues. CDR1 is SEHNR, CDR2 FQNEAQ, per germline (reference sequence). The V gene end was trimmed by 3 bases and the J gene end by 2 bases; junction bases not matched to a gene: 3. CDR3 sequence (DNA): TGTGCCAGCAGCTTTAGCGGGAGGGACACCTACAATGAGCAGTTCTTC. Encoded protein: CASSFSGRDTYNEQFF.

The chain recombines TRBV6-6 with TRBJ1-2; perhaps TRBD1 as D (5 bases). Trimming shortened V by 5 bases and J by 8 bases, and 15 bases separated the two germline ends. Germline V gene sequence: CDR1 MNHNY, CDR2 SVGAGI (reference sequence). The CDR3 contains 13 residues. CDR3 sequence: CASSRSGVGGYTF. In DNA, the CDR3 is TGTGCCAGCAGTAGATCGGGGGTAGGAGGCTACACCTTC.

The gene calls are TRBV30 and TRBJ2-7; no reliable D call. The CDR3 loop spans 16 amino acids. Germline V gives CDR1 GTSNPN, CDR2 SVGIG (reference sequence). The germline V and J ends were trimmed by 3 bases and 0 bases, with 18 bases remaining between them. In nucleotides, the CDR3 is TGTGCCTGGAGATTGATTTGGACGGTTTCCTCCTACGAGCAGTACTTC. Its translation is CAWRLIWTVSSYEQYF.